Listed below are T cell receptor beta chains from one sample, sequenced in a study of OX40 agonist ivuxolimab in advanced cancers. Profiling relied on immunoSEQ multiplex PCR, and the TCRdb table lists in-frame clones only, not all of them. The sample comprises 75,000 to 80,000 clones, around 85% of which are singletons, and 3.5% to 6% rests with the top ten. The sequencing used CD4+ or CD8+ T cells sorted from blood, collected in a trial of the OX40 agonist ivuxolimab. The receptors stem from an adult with an advanced solid tumor such as melanoma, head and neck, liver or kidney cancer. CDR3s include the opening cysteine and the closing phenylalanine or tryptophan. Each record gives: D gene, J gene, clone size, V gene, CDR3 DNA, CDR3 protein. A D gene is named only where the DNA matches it firmly. Part of the rows lack a size; the others show once, few, many or a class for expanded clones.

. TRBJ2-1 . TRBV6-1 TGTGCCAGCAGTGCGGGGGCAACGATGTACAATGAGCAGTTCTTC CASSAGATMYNEQFF
TRBD2 TRBJ2-5 . TRBV11-2 TGTGCCAGCAGCTTCCACGGACTAGCGGGGGTTCAAGAGACCCAGTACTTC CASSFHGLAGVQETQYF
TRBD1 TRBJ1-3 . TRBV30 TGTGCCTGGAAGACAGGGGGTTCTGCTGGAAACACCATATATTTT CAWKTGGSAGNTIYF
. TRBJ2-2 . TRBV29-1 TGCAGCGTTGGGACTATTAACATCGGGGAGCTGTTTTTT CSVGTINIGELFF
. TRBJ1-3 . TRBV2 TGTGCCAGCAGTGTACTAGGGGCGAAAGGAGACACCATATATTTT CASSVLGAKGDTIYF
TRBD2 TRBJ2-1 few TRBV4-2 TGTGCCAGCAGCCAAGAAGCGGGGGGGCCCAATGAGCAGTTCTTC CASSQEAGGPNEQFF
TRBD2 TRBJ2-1 . TRBV7-2 TGTGCCAGCAGCTTAGGTAGCGGGGGGTCCTACAATGAGCAGTTCTTC CASSLGSGGSYNEQFF
. TRBJ2-7 . TRBV18 TGTGCCAGCTCACAAGCGGTCAATTACGAGCAGTACTTC CASSQAVNYEQYF
. TRBJ2-7 . TRBV7-9 TGTGCCAGCAGCTCAAGAATTCCGCACGCCGGGCAGTACTTC CASSSRIPHAGQYF
. TRBJ1-5 . TRBV5-1 TGCGCCAGCAGCGTGGACGGAGTGGGCAATCAGCCCCAGCATTTT CASSVDGVGNQPQHF
. TRBJ1-1 . TRBV18 TGTGCCAGCTCGCTACAGGAGAACACTGAAGCTTTCTTT CASSLQENTEAFF
TRBD2 TRBJ2-7 . TRBV2 TGTGCCAGCAGAATTCTGGGAAGCGGGAGAGCCTACGAGCAGTACTTC CASRILGSGRAYEQYF
. TRBJ1-6 . TRBV7-8 TGTGCCAGCAGCTTTCGAGAAAGCTCCTATAATTCACCCCTCCACTTT CASSFRESSYNSPLHF
. TRBJ2-1 . TRBV27 TGTGCCAGCAGTTTTTTTTTAGAACAGGTCCACAATGAGCAGTTCTTC CASSFFLEQVHNEQFF
TRBD2 TRBJ2-7 . TRBV2 TGTGCCAGCAAGGATCGTAAGCGGGGGGCCTACGAGCAGTACTTC CASKDRKRGAYEQYF
TRBD1 TRBJ1-1 . TRBV7-2 TGTGCCAGCAGCGCTAGACAGGGCCGCACTGAAGCTTTCTTT CASSARQGRTEAFF
. TRBJ1-5 once TRBV6-5 TGTGCCAGCAGTTATGGAAGCAATCAGCCCCAGCATTTT CASSYGSNQPQHF
. TRBJ1-5 . TRBV6-1 TGTGCCAGCACCGAACCCAGGGGCTACAATCAGCCCCAGCATTTT CASTEPRGYNQPQHF
TRBD2 TRBJ2-1 . TRBV6-5 TGTGCCAGCAGTTACAAGGTCGGCGGGGGGGTAAATGAGCAGTTCTTC CASSYKVGGGVNEQFF
. TRBJ1-6 . TRBV29-1 TGCAGCGTTCGTGGCCAGGTAGATTCACCCCTCCACTTT CSVRGQVDSPLHF
. TRBJ1-1 . TRBV6-1 TGTGCCAGCAGTGAAAAGGGTTCTAACACTGAAGCTTTCTTT CASSEKGSNTEAFF
. TRBJ2-3 once TRBV30 TGTGCCTGGAGTGTGATGGGGGACAAGTATTTT CAWSVMGDKYF
. TRBJ2-2 few TRBV4-1 TGCGCCAGCAGCCAACCAGGACGCACCGGGGAGCTGTTTTTT CASSQPGRTGELFF
. TRBJ1-4 . TRBV11-3 TGTGCCAGCAGCTTAGGAGGGACAACTAATGAAAAACTGTTTTTT CASSLGGTTNEKLFF
TRBD1 TRBJ2-3 . TRBV5-1 TGCGCCAGCAGCTTGATTAAAGGGACAGGGAGCACAGATACGCAGTATTTT CASSLIKGTGSTDTQYF
. TRBJ1-2 . TRBV30 TGTGCCTGGAGTGTACCGTCAACAGAAGGGGACTATGGCTACACCTTC CAWSVPSTEGDYGYTF
. TRBJ1-1 few TRBV6-4 TGTGCCAGCAGTGCACGGACGGGGAGGCCAGCTTTCTTT CASSARTGRPAFF
. TRBJ2-2 . TRBV7-8 TGTGCCAGCAGCTTAGATCGAGGGACCGGGGAGCTGTTTTTT CASSLDRGTGELFF
. TRBJ2-7 . TRBV19 TGTGCCACTCGCCGGGACAAGGCCGCCGAGCAGTACTTC CATRRDKAAEQYF
. TRBJ1-4 . TRBV25-1 TGTGCCAGCTCCACACAAGGGGAAAAACTGTTTTTT CASSTQGEKLFF
. TRBJ2-1 . TRBV5-3 TGTGCCAGCAGCTTGGCGACTCTTGAGCAGTTCTTC CASSLATLEQFF
. TRBJ1-2 . TRBV2 TGTGCCAGCAGTCCCTGGGCAGAAAACACCTTC CASSPWAENTF
. TRBJ2-7 . TRBV7-8 TGTGCCAGCTCGAGGGAGTACTACGAGCAGTACTTC CASSREYYEQYF
. TRBJ1-2 . TRBV5-6 TGTGCCAGCAGCCTACCAGGGTTTGGCTACACCTTC CASSLPGFGYTF
TRBD1 TRBJ1-5 . TRBV2 TGTGCCAGCAGTGGATCACAGGGGGCCTCAGATAGCAATCAGCCCCAGCATTTT CASSGSQGASDSNQPQHF
. TRBJ1-1 . TRBV2 TGTGCCAGCAGTGAACAGCCTAACACTGAAGCTTTCTTT CASSEQPNTEAFF
. TRBJ1-1 . TRBV11-3 TGTGCCAGCAGCCTAGATCTGGGGATTGAAGCTTTCTTT CASSLDLGIEAFF
TRBD2 TRBJ2-1 . TRBV7-9 TGTGCCAGCAGCTCTCGACTAGCGGGGGGTTACAATGAGCAGTTCTTC CASSSRLAGGYNEQFF
. TRBJ2-3 . TRBV30 TGTGCCTGGAGTGTTAACGGGAGAAATACGCAGTATTTT CAWSVNGRNTQYF
TRBD1 TRBJ1-5 . TRBV2 TGTGCCAGCAGCTCGACAGGGGCTGGCAATCAGCCCCAGCATTTT CASSSTGAGNQPQHF
. TRBJ1-3 . TRBV7-2 TGTGCCAGCAGCTTGACAGGATACCACTCTGGAAACACCATATATTTT CASSLTGYHSGNTIYF
TRBD2 TRBJ2-7 . TRBV11-3 TGTGCCAGCAGCTCGGGACTAGCGGGAGTATCCGAGCAGTACTTC CASSSGLAGVSEQYF
TRBD2 TRBJ2-3 . TRBV14 TGTGCCAGCAGCCAAGCCGCGGGGGGTACGCAGTATTTT CASSQAAGGTQYF
TRBD1 TRBJ1-2 . TRBV7-2 TGTGCCAGCAGCCAATATCGGACAGGTGGCGTCTATGGCTACACCTTC CASSQYRTGGVYGYTF